Listed here are 10 T cell receptor beta chains from one sample, sequenced in a study of OX40 agonist ivuxolimab in advanced cancers. Assay used: immunoSEQ multiplex PCR; TCRdb lists only in-frame clones, some missing. The sample comprises some 57,000 clones, 65% to 85% of which are singletons, and roughly 3.9% rests with the top ten. Sequenced here: CD4+ or CD8+ T cells sorted from blood, sampled in a trial of the OX40 agonist ivuxolimab. The receptor set was obtained from an adult with an advanced solid tumor such as melanoma, head and neck, liver or kidney cancer.

This chain uses TRBV19 with TRBJ2-3; 9 positions agree with TRBD1. The CDR3 consists of 14 residues. Germline V gene sequence: CDR1 LNHDA, CDR2 SQIVND (reference sequence). The J segment lost 8 bases and the V segment lost 9 bases, leaving 12 bases of the junction unmatched. The CDR3, as DNA: TGTGCCAGCAGAAGGGGACAGGGCGATGGTACGCAGTATTTT. Protein: CASRRGQGDGTQYF.

This chain uses TRBV5-1 with TRBJ1-6, with TRBD1 matching over 11 bases. CDR3 size: 16 residues. CDR1 is SGHRS and CDR2 is YFSETQ in the germline V gene. With V trimmed by 0 bases and J by 9 bases, 5 bases remained unmatched. This chain's CDR3 is CASSLDSGQGASPLHF. CDR3 nucleotides: TGCGCCAGCAGCTTGGATTCCGGACAGGGGGCTTCACCCCTCCACTTT.

The chain is built from TRBV5-1 and TRBJ2-3; D is uncertain. This CDR3 region has 13 residues. The V gene's germline CDR1 is SGHRS and CDR2 YFSETQ. The germline V and J ends were trimmed by 4 bases and 2 bases, with 8 bases remaining between them. This CDR3 reads CASSTSSTDTQYF. The CDR3 bases are TGCGCCAGCAGCACCTCTTCCACAGATACGCAGTATTTT. The full variable domain, rest sourced from reference TRBV5-1 and TRBJ2-3, is KAGVTQTPRYLIKTRGQQVTLSCSPISGHRSVSWYQQTPGQGLQFLFEYFSETQRNKGNFPGRFSGRQFSNSRSEMNVSTLELGDSALYLCASSTSSTDTQYFGPGTRLTVL.

This clone occurred a few times. V is TRBV11-2 and J is TRBJ2-3; D gene unclear. The ends were cut back, 2 bases at V and 14 bases at J, with 11 bases in the middle. The germline V gene has CDR1 SGHAT and CDR2 FQNNGV. The CDR3 contains 11 residues. The CDR3 loop reads CASSLKGFVYF. The DNA for the CDR3 is TGTGCCAGCAGCTTAAAAGGGTTCGTGTATTTT.

V usage is TRBV21-1 and J usage is TRBJ2-7; the table's D call of TRBD1 was not tested on the DNA. TRBV21-1 is a pseudogene. This CDR3 has 14 residues. The CDR3 DNA sequence: TGTGCCAGCAGCTACAGGGGAGAGGCATACGAGCAGTACTTC. The encoded protein is CASSYRGEAYEQYF.

This sequence joins TRBV5-4 and TRBJ2-5; D gene ambiguous. This CDR3 has 14 amino acids. With 1 base removed from V and 1 base from J, the gap between germline ends came to 8 bases. Germline V gene lookup returns CDR1 SGHNT and CDR2 YYREEE (reference sequence). CDR3 region: CASSLRGLQETQYF. CDR3 in DNA: TGTGCCAGCAGCTTGCGTGGGCTCCAAGAGACCCAGTACTTC.

A word on this clone: Other DNA sequences in this specimen translate into the identical CDR3. This chain connects TRBV18 to TRBJ1-6; D call uncertain. From germline, CDR1 is KGHSH and CDR2 LQKENI. Trimming cost V 2 bases and J 12 bases, with 11 bases left between them. This CDR3 comprises 13 residues. The CDR3 bases are TGTGCCAGCTCACCAGGGCTCGGTGAACCCCTCCACTTT. It codes for CASSPGLGEPLHF.

The chain recombines TRBV7-3 with TRBJ2-7; D might be TRBD1 (7 bases). The CDR3 covers 14 residues. The V end lost 5 bases, the J end lost 3 bases, and 14 bases lay between the germline ends. Germline V lookup: CDR1 SGHTA, CDR2 FQGTGA. The CDR3 coding sequence is TGTGCCAGCAGCGCCGGGGGACAGTACTACGAGCAGTACTTC. This gives the protein CASSAGGQYYEQYF.

The chain recombines TRBV5-4 with TRBJ1-1; no firm D call. Deletions cut 3 bases from V and 0 bases from J, with 21 bases between. Per germline, CDR1 SGHNT and CDR2 YYREEE (reference sequence). CDR3 size: 18 residues. The CDR3: CASSSELERVKVNTEAFF. DNA for the CDR3: TGTGCCAGCAGCTCCGAACTGGAAAGAGTAAAAGTGAACACTGAAGCTTTCTTT.

The chain employs TRBV7-9 and TRBJ2-5; 15 bases fit TRBD2. V dropped 5 bases and J dropped 5; count of bases not matched to a gene: 12. The CDR3 loop spans 18 amino acids. CDR1 SEHNR and CDR2 FQNEAQ come from the germline V gene (reference sequence). The CDR3 is CASSPQPGLAGGHETQYF. In nucleotides, the CDR3 is TGTGCCAGCAGCCCCCAACCGGGACTAGCGGGGGGCCACGAGACCCAGTACTTC.